Sequencing of this T cell receptor (beta chain) was carried out in a study of a mutant IDH1 vaccine in newly diagnosed glioma (dated by TCRdb to about 2021). With respect to the entire study: Of the approximately 30 treated patients, roughly 60% were male and approximately 40% were female, and a mean age of around 40 years was recorded. Before enrollment, patients had received standard therapy of radiotherapy alone, temozolomide alone, or radiochemotherapy with temozolomide; most received the combination. Peripheral blood was drawn at six visits: V03 (baseline), V05, V07, V10, V12 and V13. For exploratory analyses, fewer than 30 treated patients had longitudinal TCRB deep sequencing done wherever samples were available. The study at large found these results: According to the authors, sample limitations meant that analyses of patient blood samples could not be reproduced. Immune responses induced by the vaccine were seen in over 80% of patients across multiple MHC alleles. Selection of PBMC samples for TCRB deep sequencing was based on availability. Changes in the top peripheral T cell clonotypes picked up by TCRB sequencing did not appear to be linked to pseudoprogression.

This clone was seen only once. Which antigen it targets is not known. The input lacks base qualities; no much larger clone sits a single base away. Interpreted using the paper, the time point label stands for: baseline, week 1 (first vaccination visit). The sample's treatment or condition label is to be understood as: pre-vaccination baseline after standard-of-care therapy. Donors had newly diagnosed WHO grade 3 or 4 IDH1-mutant astrocytomas with loss of nuclear ATRX. The samples were drawn from NOA16, a multicentre, single-arm, open-label phase I trial in Germany that tested a mutant IDH1 peptide vaccine in humans for the first time. For immunogenicity testing, the blood drawn at visit V03 was used as the baseline sample. The DNeasy Blood and Tissue Kit was used to extract genomic DNA from EDTA blood for TCRB sequencing. The library was generated by the immunoSEQ multiplex PCR assay. Rearranged TCR beta chain sequences were amplified with the hsTCRB Kit following the manufacturer's protocol. TCRB libraries were sequenced on an Illumina MiSeq. The paper's processing steps were these. Demultiplexing, trimming and gene mapping were performed with the kit vendor's proprietary platform. Drawn from immuneACCESS, this table holds only the in-frame rearrangements with V and J called that TCRdb kept. Clones are partly lost; checked studies trace under half to an unresolved V gene and leave the rest unexplained. That table furnishes V, J and clone size, whereas the DNA furnished D and trimming. The sample includes approximately 100,000 clones, with about 90% observed a single time. Approximately 0.6% of the sample comes from the top ten.

Looking up the germline V gene yields CDR1 MNHEY and CDR2 SVGAGI. The germline ends are 15 bases apart after V is trimmed by 5 bases and J by 5 bases. The CDR3 goes from the cysteine to the phenylalanine over 14 residues. Left in the record is the CDR3 DNA by itself, 42 bases read in frame from the first base. The material was PBMCs, obtained from a glioma patient treated with radiotherapy, temozolomide or both. The V and J segments used are TRBV6-5 and TRBJ1-1, with a weak D call of TRBD1 (6 bases match). The sequence was obtained from a woman in her fifties or sixties with glioma. The DNA sequence follows: TGTGCCAGCAGTAGAACAGGGAGGGGGACTGAAGCTTTCTTT. This codes for CASSRTGRGTEAFF.